Each of the 8 T cell receptor beta chains below was sequenced from the same sample in a study of human T cells and chemical hapten exposure. TCRdb passed the RACE reads through MiXCR, listing each CDR3 protein once. The table lists 270,000 or so distinct CDR3 sequences, around 7.7% of them singletons. Time point defined: pre-sensitization, week 0. Treatment defined: therapeutic diphenylcyclopropenone sensitization with weekly scalp DPC. The sequenced sample was whole blood, obtained in connection with sensitization to the hapten diphenylcyclopropenone (DPC). These receptors were obtained from a man between 18 and 29 years old with alopecia areata. Some clones in this sample may be carry-over from other donors' samples.

This clonotype has only a few counts. The chain links TRBV20-1 to TRBJ2-2; 12 nucleotides agree with TRBD2. CDR3 size: 20 residues. The germline gives CDR1 DFQATT, CDR2 SNEGSKA (reference sequence). V lost 1 base, J lost 0 bases, and 12 bases stayed unmatched. For the CDR3, the DNA is TGCAGTGCTAGAGGACTACTAGCGGGGGGACCAACCTCGAACACCGGGGAGCTGTTTTTT. It yields the protein CSARGLLAGGPTSNTGELFF.

The genes are TRBV7-2 and TRBJ1-1, with a weak D call TRBD1 (6 bases). Trimming removed 0 bases from V and 5 bases from J, with 10 bases in between. The length of the CDR3 is 14 residues. CDR1 and CDR2 from the germline V gene are SGHTA and FQGNSA. The CDR3 region is CASSLAGGVTEAFF. CDR3 nucleotides: TGTGCCAGCAGCTTAGCCGGGGGCGTTACTGAAGCTTTCTTT.

This clonotype has more than one count but fewer than ten. V is TRBV24-1 and J is TRBJ2-2; D gene uncertain. V was clipped by 5 bases and J by 0 bases, with 12 bases between them. This CDR3 has 16 amino acids. Per germline, CDR1 KGHDR and CDR2 SFDVKD. CDR3: CATSAWADSNTGELFF. For the CDR3, the DNA is TGTGCCACCAGTGCCTGGGCCGACTCGAACACCGGGGAGCTGTTTTTT.

The table lists this clonotype with a few counts. V usage is TRBV7-8 and J usage is TRBJ1-1; tentative D call: TRBD1 (6 bases). V lost 0 bases and J lost 6, with 17 bases in between. Germline loops: CDR1 SGHVS, CDR2 FQNEAQ. The CDR3 has 16 residues. The CDR3 here is CASSLAARGGRAEAFF. The CDR3 DNA is TGTGCCAGCAGCTTAGCTGCTCGGGGGGGCCGGGCTGAAGCTTTCTTT.

The chain employs TRBV4-3 and TRBJ1-6, with no clear D. The CDR3 has 14 amino acids. Trimming took off 0 bases at V and 9 bases at J, with 9 bases between the two ends. Germline CDR1 and CDR2: LGHNA and YSLEER. CDR3 sequence (DNA): TGCGCCAGCAGCCAAGAAGCTTTGAGTTCACCCCTCCACTTT. Encoded protein: CASSQEALSSPLHF.

V usage is TRBV27 and J usage is TRBJ1-1, with D hard to call. Germline CDR1 is MNHEY and CDR2 is SMNVEV (reference sequence). CDR3 size: 13 residues. V lost 2 bases and J 6 bases, leaving 10 bases between the germline ends. The CDR3 is CASSLEGFSEAFF. CDR3 DNA sequence: TGTGCCAGCAGTTTAGAGGGTTTTTCTGAAGCTTTCTTT.

This clonotype was detected only a few times. This chain links TRBV9 with TRBJ2-1, with 8 bases fitting TRBD2. The CDR3 length is 17 residues. In germline, CDR1 is SGDLS, CDR2 YYNGEE. J was trimmed by 4 bases and V by 4 bases; bases with no gene match: 13. The CDR3 sequence: CASSPRVAGHLYNEQFF. CDR3 sequence (DNA): TGTGCCAGCAGCCCCCGGGTAGCGGGGCACCTTTACAATGAGCAGTTCTTC.

This clonotype has just a few counts. The V call is TRBV5-1, the J call TRBJ1-3; maybe TRBD1 (6 bases). The CDR3 contains 16 residues. Per germline, CDR1 SGHRS and CDR2 YFSETQ. Trimming left V 4 bases short and J 0 bases short, with 14 bases between. This CDR3 is CASSREQGGSGNTIYF. CDR3 nucleotides: TGCGCCAGCAGCCGGGAACAGGGAGGCTCTGGAAACACCATATATTTT.